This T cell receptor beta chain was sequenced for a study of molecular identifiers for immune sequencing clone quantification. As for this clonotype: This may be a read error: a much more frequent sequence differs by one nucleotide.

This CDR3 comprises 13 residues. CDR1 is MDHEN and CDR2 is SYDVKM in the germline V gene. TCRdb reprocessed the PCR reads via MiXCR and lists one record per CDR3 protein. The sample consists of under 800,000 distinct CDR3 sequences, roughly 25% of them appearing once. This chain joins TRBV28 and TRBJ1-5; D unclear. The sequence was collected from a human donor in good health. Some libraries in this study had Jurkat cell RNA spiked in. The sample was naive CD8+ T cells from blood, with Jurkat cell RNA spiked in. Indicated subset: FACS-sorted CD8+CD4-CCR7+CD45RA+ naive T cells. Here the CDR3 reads CAGSLNADLVVSF. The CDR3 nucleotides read TGTGCCGGCAGTTTAAATGCGGACTTAGTAGTATCATTT. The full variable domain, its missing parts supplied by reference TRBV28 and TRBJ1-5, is DVKVTQSSRYLVKRTGEKVFLECVQDMDHENMFWYRQDPGLGLRLIYFSYDVKMKEKGDIPEGYSVSREKKERFSLILESASTNQTSMYLCAGSLNADLVVSFGDGTRLSIL.